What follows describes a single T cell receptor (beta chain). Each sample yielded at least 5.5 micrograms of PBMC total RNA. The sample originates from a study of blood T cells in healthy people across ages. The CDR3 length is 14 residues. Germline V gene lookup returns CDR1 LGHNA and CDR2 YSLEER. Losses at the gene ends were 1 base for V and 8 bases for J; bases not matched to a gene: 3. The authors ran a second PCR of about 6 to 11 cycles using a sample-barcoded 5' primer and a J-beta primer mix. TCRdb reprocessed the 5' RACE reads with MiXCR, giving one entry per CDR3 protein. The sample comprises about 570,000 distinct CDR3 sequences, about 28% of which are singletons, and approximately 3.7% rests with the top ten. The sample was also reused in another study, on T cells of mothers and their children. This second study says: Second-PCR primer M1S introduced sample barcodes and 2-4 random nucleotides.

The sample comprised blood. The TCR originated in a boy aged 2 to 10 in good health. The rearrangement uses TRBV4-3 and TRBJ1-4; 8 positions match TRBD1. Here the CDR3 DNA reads TGCGCCAGCAGCCAAGGCCCAGGGGGCGAAAAACTGTTTTTT. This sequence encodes CASSQGPGGEKLFF.